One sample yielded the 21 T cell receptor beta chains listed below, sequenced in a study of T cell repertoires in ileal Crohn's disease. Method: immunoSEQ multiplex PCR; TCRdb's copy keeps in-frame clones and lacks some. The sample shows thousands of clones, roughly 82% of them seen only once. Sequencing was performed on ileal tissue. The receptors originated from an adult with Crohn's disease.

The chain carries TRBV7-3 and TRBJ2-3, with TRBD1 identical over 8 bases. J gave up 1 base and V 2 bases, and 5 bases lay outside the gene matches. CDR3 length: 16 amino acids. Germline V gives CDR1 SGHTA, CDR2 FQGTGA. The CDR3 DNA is TGTGCCAGCAGCTTATCAGGGGGCGGCGGCACAGATACGCAGTATTTT. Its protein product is CASSLSGGGGTDTQYF.

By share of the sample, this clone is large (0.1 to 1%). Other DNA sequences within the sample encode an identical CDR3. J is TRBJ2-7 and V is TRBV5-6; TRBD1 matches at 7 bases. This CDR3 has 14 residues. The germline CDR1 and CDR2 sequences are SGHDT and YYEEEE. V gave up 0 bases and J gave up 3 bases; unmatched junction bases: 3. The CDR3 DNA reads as TGTGCCAGCAGCTTGGGGACAGGCCACTACGAGCAGTACTTC. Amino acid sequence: CASSLGTGHYEQYF.

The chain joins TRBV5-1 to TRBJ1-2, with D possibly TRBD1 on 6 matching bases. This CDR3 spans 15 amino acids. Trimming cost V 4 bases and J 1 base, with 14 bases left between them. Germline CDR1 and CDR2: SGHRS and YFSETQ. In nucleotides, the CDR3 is TGCGCCAGCAGCCCGGGGGGGCAAAGTAACTATGGCTACACCTTC. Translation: CASSPGGQSNYGYTF.

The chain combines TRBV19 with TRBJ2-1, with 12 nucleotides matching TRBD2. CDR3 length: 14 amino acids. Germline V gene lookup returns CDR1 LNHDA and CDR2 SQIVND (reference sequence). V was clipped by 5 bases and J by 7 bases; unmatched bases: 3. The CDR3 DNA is TGTGCCAGTAGTCCTAGCGGGGGGGCAAATGAGCAGTTCTTC. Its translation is CASSPSGGANEQFF.

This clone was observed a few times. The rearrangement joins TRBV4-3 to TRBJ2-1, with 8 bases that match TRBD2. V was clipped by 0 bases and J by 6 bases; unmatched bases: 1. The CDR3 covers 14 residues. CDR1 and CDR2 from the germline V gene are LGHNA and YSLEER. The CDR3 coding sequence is TGCGCCAGCAGCCAAGATAGCGGGATCAATGAGCAGTTCTTC. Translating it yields CASSQDSGINEQFF.

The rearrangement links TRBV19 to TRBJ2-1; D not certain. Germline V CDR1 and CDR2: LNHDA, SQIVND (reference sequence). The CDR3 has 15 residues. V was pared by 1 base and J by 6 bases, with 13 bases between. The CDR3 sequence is CASSIVGARSNEQFF. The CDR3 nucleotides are TGTGCCAGTAGTATAGTGGGCGCGCGATCCAATGAGCAGTTCTTC.

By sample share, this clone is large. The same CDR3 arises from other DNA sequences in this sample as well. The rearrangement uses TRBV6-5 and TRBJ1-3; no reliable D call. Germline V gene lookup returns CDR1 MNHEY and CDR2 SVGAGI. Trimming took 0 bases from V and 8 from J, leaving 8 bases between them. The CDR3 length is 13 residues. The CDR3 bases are TGTGCCAGCAGTTACTCTCGGGGAGACACCATATATTTT. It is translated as CASSYSRGDTIYF.

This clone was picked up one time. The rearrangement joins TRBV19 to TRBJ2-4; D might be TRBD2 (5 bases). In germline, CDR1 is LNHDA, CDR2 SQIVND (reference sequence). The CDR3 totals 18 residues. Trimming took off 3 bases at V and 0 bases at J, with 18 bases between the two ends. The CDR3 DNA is TGTGCCAGTAGTATTAAGTTTTCGACTATTCTAGCCAAAAACATTCAGTACTTC. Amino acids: CASSIKFSTILAKNIQYF.

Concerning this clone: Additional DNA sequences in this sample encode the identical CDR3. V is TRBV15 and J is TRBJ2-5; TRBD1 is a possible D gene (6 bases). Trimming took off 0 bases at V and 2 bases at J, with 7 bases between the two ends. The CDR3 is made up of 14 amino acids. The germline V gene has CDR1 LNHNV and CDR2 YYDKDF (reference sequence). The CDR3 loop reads CATSRDRGQETQYF. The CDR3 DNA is TGTGCCACCAGCAGAGACAGGGGTCAAGAGACCCAGTACTTC.

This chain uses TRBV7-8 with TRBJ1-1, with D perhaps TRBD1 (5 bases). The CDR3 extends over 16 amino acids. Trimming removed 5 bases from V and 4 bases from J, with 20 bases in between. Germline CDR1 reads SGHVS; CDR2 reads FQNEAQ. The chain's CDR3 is CASSPRGRGSGTEAFF. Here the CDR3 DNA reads TGTGCCAGCAGCCCCCGCGGGAGGGGCTCGGGCACTGAAGCTTTCTTT.

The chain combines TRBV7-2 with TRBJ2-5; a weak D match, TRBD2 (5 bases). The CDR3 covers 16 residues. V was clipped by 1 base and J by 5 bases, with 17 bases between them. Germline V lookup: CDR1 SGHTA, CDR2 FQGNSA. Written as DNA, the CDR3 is TGTGCCAGCAGCTTAGGTTATGGCGGGTGGGAGGAGACCCAGTACTTC. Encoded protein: CASSLGYGGWEETQYF.

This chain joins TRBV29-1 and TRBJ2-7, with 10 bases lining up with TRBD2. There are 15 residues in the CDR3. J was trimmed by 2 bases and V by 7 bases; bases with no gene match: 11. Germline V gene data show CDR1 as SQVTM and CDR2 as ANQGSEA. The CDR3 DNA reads TGCAGCGCCTCGGGAGCTAGCGGGAGACCCTACGAGCAGTACTTC. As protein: CSASGASGRPYEQYF.

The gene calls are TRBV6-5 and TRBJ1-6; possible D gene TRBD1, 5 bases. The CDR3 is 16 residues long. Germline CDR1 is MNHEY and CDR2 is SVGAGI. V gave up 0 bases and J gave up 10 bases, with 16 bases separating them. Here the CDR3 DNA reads TGTGCCAGCAGTTACTCGATTGTAGGGGTTGGCTCACCCCTCCACTTT. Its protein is CASSYSIVGVGSPLHF.

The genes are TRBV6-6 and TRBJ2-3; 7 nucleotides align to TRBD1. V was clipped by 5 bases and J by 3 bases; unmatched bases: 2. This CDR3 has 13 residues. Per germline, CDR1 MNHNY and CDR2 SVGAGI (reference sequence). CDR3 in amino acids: CASSRGQTDTQYF. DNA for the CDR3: TGTGCCAGCAGTCGGGGACAGACAGATACGCAGTATTTT.

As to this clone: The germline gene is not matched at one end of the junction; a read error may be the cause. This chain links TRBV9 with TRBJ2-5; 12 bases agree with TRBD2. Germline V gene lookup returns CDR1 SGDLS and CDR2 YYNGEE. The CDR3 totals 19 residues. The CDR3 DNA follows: TGTGCCAACAGCGTTTCCCCCTCTCCGTCTAGCGGGGGGGGCGAGACCCAGTACTTC. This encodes CANSVSPSPSSGGGETQYF.

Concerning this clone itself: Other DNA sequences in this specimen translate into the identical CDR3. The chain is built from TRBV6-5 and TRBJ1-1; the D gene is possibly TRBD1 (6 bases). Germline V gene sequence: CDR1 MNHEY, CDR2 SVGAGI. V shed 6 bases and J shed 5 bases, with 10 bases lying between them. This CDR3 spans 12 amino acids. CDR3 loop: CASSNTGTEAFF. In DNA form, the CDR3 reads TGTGCCAGCAGCAACACAGGGACTGAAGCTTTCTTT.

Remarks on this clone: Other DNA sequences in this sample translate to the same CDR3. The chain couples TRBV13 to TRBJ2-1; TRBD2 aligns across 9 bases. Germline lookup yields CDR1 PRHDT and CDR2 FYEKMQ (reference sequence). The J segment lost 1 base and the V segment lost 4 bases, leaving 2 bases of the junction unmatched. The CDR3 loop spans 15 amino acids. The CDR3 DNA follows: TGTGCCAGCAGCTCCACTAGCGGGTCCTACAATGAGCAGTTCTTC. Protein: CASSSTSGSYNEQFF.

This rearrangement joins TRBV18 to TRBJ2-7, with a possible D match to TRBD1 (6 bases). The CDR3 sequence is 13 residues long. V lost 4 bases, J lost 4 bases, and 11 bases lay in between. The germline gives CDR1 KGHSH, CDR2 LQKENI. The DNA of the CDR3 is TGTGCCAGCTCACTTCAGGGGAGATACGAGCAGTACTTC. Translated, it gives CASSLQGRYEQYF.

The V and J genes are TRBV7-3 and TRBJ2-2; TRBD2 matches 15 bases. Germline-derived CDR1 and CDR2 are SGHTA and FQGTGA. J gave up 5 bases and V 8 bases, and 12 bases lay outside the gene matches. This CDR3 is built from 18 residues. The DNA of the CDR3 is TGTGCCAGCGCATCCGGACTAGCGGGAGGGCCGGGGACCGGGGAGCTGTTTTTT. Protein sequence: CASASGLAGGPGTGELFF.

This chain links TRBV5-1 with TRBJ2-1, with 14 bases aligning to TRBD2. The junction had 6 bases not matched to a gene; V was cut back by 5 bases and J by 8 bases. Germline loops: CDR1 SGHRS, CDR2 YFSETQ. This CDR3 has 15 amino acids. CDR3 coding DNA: TGCGCCAGCAGGGCCGGGACTAGCGGGAGTGATGAGCAGTTCTTC. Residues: CASRAGTSGSDEQFF.

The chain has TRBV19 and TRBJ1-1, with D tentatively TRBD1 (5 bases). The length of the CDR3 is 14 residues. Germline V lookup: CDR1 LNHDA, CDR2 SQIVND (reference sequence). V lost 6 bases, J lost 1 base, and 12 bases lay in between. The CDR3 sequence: CASSPGLANTEAFF. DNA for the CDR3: TGTGCCAGTAGCCCAGGGCTGGCGAACACTGAAGCTTTCTTT. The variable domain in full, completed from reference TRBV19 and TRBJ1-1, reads DGGITQSPKYLFRKEGQNVTLSCEQNLNHDAMYWYRQDPGQGLRLIYYSQIVNDFQKGDIAEGYSVSREKKESFPLTVTSAQKNPTAFYLCASSPGLANTEAFFGQGTRLTVV.